This TCR beta chain was documented in a study of T cell responses to AZD1222 COVID-19 vaccine. Turning to the study itself: Pooled in the analysis were second doses at about 4 or about 12 weeks. General study findings and limits: Repertoire sampling was restricted to post-peak T cell response timepoints.

TCRdb's table, derived via immunoSEQ multiplex PCR, lists solely in-frame clones and lacks some. The repertoire has roughly 170,000 clones, about nine tenths of them found once; the top ten carry about 2.8%. A word on this clone: Its antigen is not identified.

CDR3 length: 13 amino acids. Germline V gene sequence: CDR1 LGHDT, CDR2 YNNKEL (reference sequence). Between the trimmed V and J ends, which lost 1 base and 7 bases, there was a span of 11 bases. The receptor's source is an adult in good health. This chain connects TRBV3-1 (or the pseudogene TRBV3-2) to TRBJ2-7; weak D call: TRBD1 (5 bases). This material consisted of peripheral blood, taken on day 0 of AZD1222 vaccination. The CDR3 sequence: CASSQGGSLEQYF. In DNA form, the CDR3 reads TGTGCCAGCAGCCAAGGGGGCTCCCTGGAGCAGTACTTC.